This T cell receptor (beta chain) emerged from a study of T cell changes during pregnancy in multiple sclerosis. Sequencing was performed with immunoSEQ multiplex PCR; in TCRdb, only in-frame clones are kept and a portion is missing. Here the sample spans 95,000 to 110,000 clones, 80% to 95% being singletons. The sample consisted of peripheral blood, taken in the third trimester of pregnancy. The TCR was taken from a female donor in good health, enrolled as a control in a pregnancy study.

In nucleotides, the CDR3 is TGTGCCAGCGGGGAGGTTTTGGAGCAGTACTTC. Translation gives CASGEVLEQYF. The chain couples TRBV11-3 to TRBJ2-7, with D maybe TRBD2 (6 bases). V was trimmed by 8 bases and J by 7 bases, leaving 12 bases between them. The germline V gene has CDR1 SGHNT and CDR2 YENEEA. This CDR3 comprises 11 residues.